This TCR beta chain is drawn from a study of cytomegalovirus exposure and HLA in healthy donors. Overall study findings and caveats: Reports indicated that the classifier achieved high specificity and sensitivity in diagnosing cytomegalovirus status. Later analysis suggested links between common viral pathogens and several top significant clusters.

On this clone: Its antigen is undetermined.

The study ran its PCR with 60 Vbeta and 13 Jbeta primers. Using immunoSEQ multiplex PCR, the repertoire was profiled, and TCRdb retains in-frame clones only, with some absent. Among over 80,000 clones listed, less than 80% were seen once. The CDR3 loop spans 16 amino acids. Germline values: CDR1 SGHAT, CDR2 FQNNGV. The junction had 5 bases not matched to a gene; V was cut back by 0 bases and J by 3 bases. The V call is TRBV11-2, the J call TRBJ2-7; 10 bases are a match to TRBD1. What was sequenced was PBMCs. The origin of this receptor is a boy younger than 18 in good health and CMV-seropositive. CDR3 in DNA: TGTGCCAGCAGCTTAGATCTCCGGACAGGGGGCTACGAGCAGTACTTC. Its translation is CASSLDLRTGGYEQYF.